This TCR beta chain came from a study of beta chain features in type 1 diabetes. As for the study in general: All samples combined gave roughly 100 million sorted cells for examination.

The germline gives CDR1 SGHNT, CDR2 YYREEE (reference sequence). The ends were cut back, 4 bases at V and 8 bases at J, with 12 bases in the middle. The CDR3 loop spans 12 amino acids. Study outcomes and limitations: Among type 1 diabetes patients, VDJ junctions had fewer insertions and more deletions. In every one of the four CD4+ subsets, TCRB CDR3s were moderately but significantly shorter in Type 1 diabetes patients.

Every isolated RNA sample was fully reverse transcribed, so sequencing captured expressed TCRB transcripts. Each sample of naive, central memory or regulatory T cells had, on average, approximately 4 million reads. Only in-frame clones appear in the TCRdb table, and some are missing; sequencing was by immunoSEQ multiplex PCR. The sample records about 300,000 clones, roughly 8% being singletons. This clone was recorded a few times. Its target is unknown. The V gene is TRBV5-4, the J gene TRBJ1-2; a weak D match, TRBD1 (6 bases). The sequencing sample was made of central memory CD4+ T cells from blood. The receptor was isolated from a woman under 30 in good health. For the CDR3, the DNA is TGTGCCAGCAGCGTGGGACATCCGGGCTACACCTTC. It encodes CASSVGHPGYTF. Full variable domain (outside the CDR3, taken from reference TRBV5-4 and TRBJ1-2): ETGVTQSPTHLIKTRGQQVTLRCSSQSGHNTVSWYQQALGQGPQFIFQYYREEENGRGNFPPRFSGLQFPNYSSELNVNALELDDSALYLCASSVGHPGYTFGSGTRLTVV.